The 19 T cell receptor beta chains in this list originate from one sample, sequenced in a study of metastatic and nonmetastatic thyroid tumors. All patients reached thyroid surgery having received no treatment beforehand. TCRdb re-called clones via MiXCR from the PCR reads. The sample lists roughly 25,000 clones; around an eighth were seen once. The specimen was blood. The receptors shown here come from a female donor with papillary thyroid cancer or a benign thyroid nodule (not recorded which). Some clones in this sample may be carry-over from other donors' samples.

This clone has a count of ten or more. As DNA, the CDR3 is TGTGCAACCAGAAAGGAACAGGGGAGCACAGATACGCAGTATTTT. It codes for CATRKEQGSTDTQYF. The V call is TRBV11-1, the J call TRBJ2-3, with 7 positions matching TRBD1. The CDR3 loop spans 15 amino acids. Germline V gene lookup returns CDR1 SGHAT and CDR2 FQDESV (reference sequence).

There are many counts of this clone. The chain is built from TRBV20-1 and TRBJ1-1; D not certain. There are 13 residues in the CDR3. V gave up 1 base and J gave up 4 bases, with 10 bases separating them. The germline V gene encodes CDR1 DFQATT and CDR2 SNEGSKA (reference sequence). The CDR3 sequence is CSARVRMGTEAFF. DNA for the CDR3: TGCAGTGCTAGAGTTCGTATGGGCACTGAAGCTTTCTTT.

This clone appeared many times. The chain uses TRBV7-3 and TRBJ2-3, with D tentatively TRBD1 (5 bases). Trimming shortened V by 6 bases and J by 5 bases, and 15 bases separated the two germline ends. The CDR3 contains 14 residues. CDR1 and CDR2 (germline): SGHTA, FQGTGA. The CDR3 is CASSKQGYGDTQYF. The CDR3 DNA follows: TGTGCCAGCAGTAAGCAGGGATATGGAGATACGCAGTATTTT.

This clone has a count of ten or more. The chain carries TRBV6-5 and TRBJ2-7, with 11 bases identical to TRBD2. Trimming took 2 bases from V and 7 from J; bases not matched to a gene: 10. The CDR3 totals 16 residues. The V gene's germline CDR1 is MNHEY and CDR2 SVGAGI. CDR3: CASSYRGLAAAREQYF. For the CDR3, the DNA is TGTGCCAGCAGTTACCGGGGACTAGCGGCGGCCAGAGAGCAGTACTTC.

This clone was detected only a few times. The genes are TRBV6-1 and TRBJ1-3; D is uncertain. V gave up 5 bases and J gave up 0 bases, with 8 bases separating them. Looked up from germline, CDR1 is MNHNS and CDR2 is SASEGT. The CDR3 spans 14 residues. The CDR3 region is CASSLLGSGNTIYF. The CDR3 DNA is TGTGCCAGCAGTCTCCTCGGCTCTGGAAACACCATATATTTT.

There are many counts of this clone. The chain carries TRBV18 and TRBJ1-1; maybe TRBD1 (5 bases). CDR3 length: 14 residues. Trimming left V 2 bases short and J 1 base short, with 8 bases between. Germline lookup yields CDR1 KGHSH and CDR2 LQKENI. CDR3 DNA sequence: TGTGCCAGCTCACCAGGGGGTTCGAACACTGAAGCTTTCTTT. Protein sequence: CASSPGGSNTEAFF.

This clone was counted only a few times. This chain connects TRBV4-3 to TRBJ2-7; 12 bases map to TRBD2. After removal of 9 bases from V and 3 bases from J, the junction contained 6 bases not matched to a gene. The CDR3 is 14 amino acids. Germline values: CDR1 LGHNA, CDR2 YSLEER. CDR3 nucleotide sequence: TGCGCCAGTCCGACTAGCGGGGGCTACTACGAGCAGTACTTC. It translates to CASPTSGGYYEQYF.

This clone was seen more than once but under ten times. The rearrangement uses TRBV6-1 and TRBJ1-1; D not certain. The CDR3 extends over 15 amino acids. The germline V and J ends were trimmed by 6 bases and 1 base, with 15 bases remaining between them. Germline V gene lookup returns CDR1 MNHNS and CDR2 SASEGT. The CDR3 loop is CASSPTLSGNTEAFF. Written as DNA, the CDR3 is TGTGCCAGCAGCCCCACGCTTTCGGGGAACACTGAAGCTTTCTTT.

This clone is deemed medium-sized. The chain joins TRBV3-1 to TRBJ2-7; D call uncertain. This CDR3 has 14 residues. V was shortened by 1 base and J by 2 bases, with 9 bases between the two germline ends. Germline values: CDR1 LGHDT, CDR2 YNNKEL (reference sequence). The CDR3 nucleotides are TGTGCCAGCAGCCAAGGAACCGTAGCCTACGAGCAGTACTTC. Translating gives CASSQGTVAYEQYF.

The J gene is TRBJ1-1, the V gene TRBV19; D is unclear. The CDR3 consists of 14 residues. Germline V gives CDR1 LNHDA, CDR2 SQIVND (reference sequence). The germline V and J ends were trimmed by 3 bases and 1 base, with 9 bases remaining between them. CDR3: CASSIRQSNTEAFF. The CDR3 coding sequence is TGTGCCAGTAGTATCAGGCAGTCGAACACTGAAGCTTTCTTT. The variable domain in full, with the rest retrieved from reference TRBV19 and TRBJ1-1, is DGGITQSPKYLFRKEGQNVTLSCEQNLNHDAMYWYRQDPGQGLRLIYYSQIVNDFQKGDIAEGYSVSREKKESFPLTVTSAQKNPTAFYLCASSIRQSNTEAFFGQGTRLTVV.

This clone has just a few counts. The genes are TRBV24-1 and TRBJ2-3, with 7 bases fitting TRBD1. V lost 1 base to trimming and J lost 5 bases; unmatched junction nucleotides: 5. Germline values: CDR1 KGHDR, CDR2 SFDVKD. This CDR3 is 15 amino acids long. The CDR3 DNA follows: TGTGCCACCAGTGATTTTTACAGGGGAATAGATACGCAGTATTTT. It encodes CATSDFYRGIDTQYF.

This clone was recorded many times. The rearrangement uses TRBV24-1 and TRBJ2-2; unclear D gene. Trimming removed 4 bases from V and 5 bases from J, with 19 bases in between. The CDR3 covers 17 residues. Germline CDR1 reads KGHDR; CDR2 reads SFDVKD. For the CDR3, the DNA is TGTGCCACCAGTGACCGACTTCGCGGCGTGGGGACCGGGGAGCTGTTTTTT. Its protein is CATSDRLRGVGTGELFF.

This clone was counted at least ten times. The chain combines TRBV20-1 with TRBJ2-6, with TRBD1 identical over 10 bases. This CDR3 is built from 14 residues. Per germline, CDR1 DFQATT and CDR2 SNEGSKA (reference sequence). V trimming: 3 bases; J trimming: 9 bases; junction bases outside the gene matches: 5. DNA for the CDR3: TGCAGTGCTAGGCGGACAGGGGGGTTCAACGTCCTGACTTTC. Its translation: CSARRTGGFNVLTF.

This clone showed up many times. The J gene is TRBJ2-3, the V gene TRBV5-1; 10 bases match TRBD2. The CDR3 contains 16 residues. The junction had 7 bases not matched to a gene; V was cut back by 4 bases and J by 2 bases. Germline V gives CDR1 SGHRS, CDR2 YFSETQ. The CDR3 protein is CASSTASGSTTDTQYF. The CDR3 coding sequence is TGCGCCAGCAGCACCGCTAGCGGGAGTACCACAGATACGCAGTATTTT.

Ten or more counts support this clone. Since a much larger clone is just one base distant, this may be a read error. Other DNA sequences from this sample encode an identical CDR3 as well. The chain uses TRBV27 and TRBJ2-7; D perhaps matches TRBD2 (5 bases). Between the trimmed V and J ends, which lost 5 bases and 2 bases, there was a span of 13 bases. From germline, CDR1 is MNHEY and CDR2 SMNVEV (reference sequence). The CDR3 contains 14 residues. Written as DNA, the CDR3 is TGTGCCAGCAGTACGGGCCCGACTACCTACGAGCAGTACTTC. Translated, it gives CASSTGPTTYEQYF.

In this sample, this clone is medium-sized. The chain uses TRBV10-1 and TRBJ2-7, with no clear D. CDR1 and CDR2 (germline): WNHNN, SYGVQD (reference sequence). The CDR3 runs 14 residues. The V and J ends lost 4 bases and 1 base respectively, with 11 bases between them. This CDR3 reads CASSGRDGSYEQYF. DNA of the CDR3: TGCGCCAGCAGTGGCCGAGACGGATCCTACGAGCAGTACTTC.

Ten or more counts support this clone. This rearrangement joins TRBV2 to TRBJ2-5; tentatively, D is TRBD2 (5 bases). The CDR3 extends over 14 amino acids. The germline V gene encodes CDR1 SNHLY and CDR2 FYNNEI. V was shortened by 9 bases and J by 2 bases, with 16 bases between the two germline ends. The CDR3 here is CASTPGAAQETQYF. The CDR3 region has the DNA TGTGCCAGTACCCCCGGAGCGGCTCAAGAGACCCAGTACTTC.

This clone was detected many times. The chain links TRBV6-1 to TRBJ1-2; no clear D gene. The germline V and J ends were trimmed by 5 bases and 3 bases, with 13 bases remaining between them. This CDR3 is 14 amino acids long. The V gene's germline CDR1 is MNHNS and CDR2 SASEGT. The CDR3 sequence is CASSFRVPHYGYTF. The CDR3 region has the DNA TGTGCCAGCAGTTTTCGGGTCCCCCACTATGGCTACACCTTC.

This clone came up many times. The V gene is TRBV20-1, the J gene TRBJ2-7; perhaps TRBD1 as D (5 bases). V lost 6 bases and J 6 bases, leaving 15 bases between the germline ends. This CDR3 has 12 amino acids. Germline CDR1 and CDR2: DFQATT and SNEGSKA (reference sequence). CDR3 residues: CSAGARSTEQYF. In DNA, the CDR3 is TGCAGTGCAGGGGCCAGGTCCACCGAGCAGTACTTC.